This TCR beta chain was observed in a study of T cells in Graves' hyperthyroidism and ophthalmopathy (dated by TCRdb to between 2018 and 2020). Regarding the research as a whole: A discovery cohort of about 95 patients, approximately 45 with Graves' ophthalmopathy and roughly 59 with stable Graves' hyperthyroidism, was used to find distinguishing TCR V-J signatures. Once sampling was done, hyperthyroidism patients were given methimazole at a starting dose of 30 mg daily, whereas ophthalmopathy patients were given high-dose intravenous methylprednisolone. Whether ophthalmopathy could be predicted prospectively was tested in an independent validation cohort made up of 18 hyperthyroidism patients plus 17 patients who later progressed to ophthalmopathy. In several Graves' hyperthyroidism patients, the study also compared T-cell repertoires from thyroid tissue with T-cell repertoires from blood. The paper reports TCR Vbeta CDR3 sequencing of some 140 peripheral blood samples: approximately 41 ophthalmopathy, over 70 hyperthyroidism and around 17 progressor patients. For training and testing, the 100 or so patients in the discovery cohort were randomly divided in a 7:3 ratio. What the research found in general, with its limitations: Sample size was not statistically predetermined, and blinding of investigators to group allocation was not performed. Most expanded thyroid clonotypes (frequency above 0.001) were also detected in blood, suggesting blood repertoires may reflect thyroid immune responses. In cross-validation, a model built on a 13 V-J signature told ophthalmopathy apart from stable hyperthyroidism with just under 90% sensitivity and about 81% specificity, and in testing the same model reached 80%/75%. In validation, the model predicted progression to ophthalmopathy with 55% to 71% sensitivity and over 72% specificity, a median of approximately 6.5 months before onset.

The TCR beta CDR3 regions were amplified from RNA transcripts. A first-round RT-PCR of the TCR CDR3 used the HTBI primer set with the Qiagen OneStep RT-PCR kit. The libraries were constructed in a second round of multiplex PCR and then size-selected and purified. Paired-end sequencing of the libraries was performed with 100 bp reads on an Illumina HiSeq2000. The original methods were these. Raw data were processed with SOAPnuke, discarding reads with adapters, uncalled bases, mean Phred below 15, or no exact constant-primer or identifier match. COPE v1.2.5 was used to merge high-quality paired reads, and clonotypes were defined as unique nucleotide sequences. Clonotypes were aligned to IMGT TRBV, TRBD and TRBJ reference segments using MiTCR v1.1. The analysis was restricted to V-J combinations with a frequency above 0.0001, which together covered 99% to 99.2% of the repertoires. A TCS score was defined as the ratio of F50 (clonal expansion) to E x V (chaos), with BLOSUM62-based TCRdist applied between CDR3 peptides within each V-J. Welch's t-statistics and random forest reduced around 550 V-J features to about 13, which were used in a naive Bayes classifier (R e1071). The Morisita-Horn index was used to measure how similar the thyroid and blood repertoires were. The public reads were quality trimmed at Q25 with fastp and then assembled into clones with MiXCR by TCRdb, keeping productive beta chains. A single entry per CDR3 protein holds the most common genes and DNA from its merged rows. None of the V and J calls come from the authors' own analysis; TCRdb made them. This sample lists about 580,000 distinct CDR3 sequences; around 46% were detected once. The ten largest account for more than 7.5% of the sample.

Sequences SGHTA (CDR1) and FQGNSA (CDR2) are obtained from the germline V gene. V is clipped by 5 bases and J by 4 bases, and the sequence between their germline boundaries is 14 bases long. The CDR3, cysteine through phenylalanine, is 14 amino acids long. Only the CDR3 part of the read is kept: 42 bases, read in frame from the first base. For this clonotype: The antigen this receptor binds is unknown. Base qualities are not at hand, and no much larger clone is one base apart.

Graves' hyperthyroidism was defined as stable when no progression to ophthalmopathy occurred over 18 months of follow-up. The hyperthyroidism patients were between 18 and 65 years old and newly diagnosed, with a disease duration of less than 2 months. Patients with uncontrolled infections, other autoimmune diseases, pregnancy or lactation were excluded. Diagnoses relied on clinical symptoms, serum thyroxine and TRAb, thyroid ultrasound and orbital computed tomography. Total RNA was extracted using Trizol reagent, and RNA quality was assessed on an Agilent 2100 Bioanalyzer. This receptor was identified in a woman aged 18-35 years with Graves' hyperthyroidism. Specimen: peripheral blood or thyroid tissue (not recorded which). The chain is assembled from TRBV7-2 and TRBJ1-1, with a weak D call of TRBD1 (6 bases match). The CDR3 region: CASSTQGRGTEAFF. The base sequence is TGTGCCAGCAGCACACAGGGCAGGGGCACTGAAGCTTTCTTT.